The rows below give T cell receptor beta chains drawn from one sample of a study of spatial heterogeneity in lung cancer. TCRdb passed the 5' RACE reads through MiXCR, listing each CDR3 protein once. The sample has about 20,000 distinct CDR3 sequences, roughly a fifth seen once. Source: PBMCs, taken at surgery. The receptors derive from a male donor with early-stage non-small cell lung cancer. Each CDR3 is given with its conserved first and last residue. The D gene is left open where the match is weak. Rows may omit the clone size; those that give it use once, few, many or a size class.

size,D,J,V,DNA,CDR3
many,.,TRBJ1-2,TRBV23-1,TGCGCCAGCAGTCAAGGGGGCCGCGGGTGTGGCTACACCTTC,CASSQGGRGCGYTF
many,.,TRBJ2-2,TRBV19,TGTGCCAGTGAACAGGGCGTCGGGAACACCGGGGAGCTGTTTTTT,CASEQGVGNTGELFF
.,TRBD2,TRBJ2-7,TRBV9,TGTGCCAGCAGCGAGACCGGGACTAGCGGCGACGAGCAGTACTTC,CASSETGTSGDEQYF
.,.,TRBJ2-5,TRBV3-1,TGTGCCAGCACCTCGAGAGGGACAGAGACCCAGTACTTC,CASTSRGTETQYF
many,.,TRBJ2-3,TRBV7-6,TGTGCCAGCAGCTCCCTCACGGGGATCACAGATACGCAGTATTTT,CASSSLTGITDTQYF
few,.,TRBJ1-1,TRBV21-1,TGTGCCAGCAGCAAAGCTTCTGGAGCTACTTTTATGAACACTGAAGCTTTCTTT,CASSKASGATFMNTEAFF
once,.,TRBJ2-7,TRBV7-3,TGTGCCAGCAGCCCTCCTCCGTGGTCTCGTCACCAGACAGCATACTACGAGCAGTACTTC,CASSPPPWSRHQTAYYEQYF
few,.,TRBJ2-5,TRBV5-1,TGCGCCAGCAGCTTCTCAGGGTTAGACCAAGAGACCCAGTACTTC,CASSFSGLDQETQYF
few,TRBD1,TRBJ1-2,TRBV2,TGTGCCAGCGTGAAGGACAGGGTTTATTCTGGCTACACCTTC,CASVKDRVYSGYTF
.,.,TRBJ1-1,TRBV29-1,TGCAGCGTTGGAGGAGGAAGAAGGTCTGAAGCTTTCTTT,CSVGGGRRSEAFF
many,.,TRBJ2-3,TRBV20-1,TGCAGTTATGCCCGGGCCTTCGCGATAGAGCAGTATTTT,CSYARAFAIEQYF
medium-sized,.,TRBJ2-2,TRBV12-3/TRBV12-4,TGTGCCAGCAGACCCTCCCCGGGGGAGAACACCGGGGAGCTGTTTTTT,CASRPSPGENTGELFF
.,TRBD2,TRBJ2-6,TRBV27,TGTGCCAGCAGTTTCCTAGCGGGGGGCGCCACTGGGGCCAACGTCCTGACTTTC,CASSFLAGGATGANVLTF
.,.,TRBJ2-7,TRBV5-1,TGCGCCAGCAGCTTGTTTGACAGTGTAAACGAGCAGTACTTC,CASSLFDSVNEQYF
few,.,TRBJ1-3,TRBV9,TGTGCCAGCAGCGTAGAAGCCGAGCTGGATAACACCATATATTTT,CASSVEAELDNTIYF
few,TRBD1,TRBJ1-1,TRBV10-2,TGCGCCAGCAGGTTGGACAGGGCGTACACTGAAGCTTTCTTT,CASRLDRAYTEAFF
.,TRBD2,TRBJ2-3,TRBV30,TGTGCCTGGAGTCCCCACCCGACTAGCGGACTTACAGATACGCAGTATTTT,CAWSPHPTSGLTDTQYF
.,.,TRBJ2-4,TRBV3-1,TGTGCCAGCAGCCAAGATTGGGGCACCCTTAGGGGCATTCAGTACTTC,CASSQDWGTLRGIQYF